Sequencing of this T cell receptor beta chain was carried out in a study of blood T cell repertoires in COVID-19. Study-level background: Sites in the United States, Italy and Spain provided acute and convalescent COVID-19 samples. In each case, the material was cDNA or gDNA derived from T cells, B-cell-depleted T cells, or PBMCs.

In the original processing: Nucleated cell number was recorded as an estimate derived from reference gene primer amplification. Only in-frame clones appear in the TCRdb table, and some are missing; sequencing was by immunoSEQ multiplex PCR. V, J and clone size reflect that table, while D and trimming were determined from the DNA. The sample holds roughly 40,000 clones; 80% to 90% are singletons and the top ten take roughly 9.5%. Trimming cost V 3 bases and J 3 bases, with 26 bases left between them. The CDR3 sequence is 19 residues long. Germline loops: CDR1 LNHDA, CDR2 SQIVND (reference sequence). V and J are TRBV19 and TRBJ1-2; TRBD1 is a possible D gene (6 bases). This clonotype originated in a man in his thirties or forties with active or convalescent COVID-19. The sample was peripheral blood. The CDR3 DNA is TGTGCCAGTAGTATCCCCCTGAATCAGCAGGGGAGGGGTTACTATGGCTACACCTTC. This gives the protein CASSIPLNQQGRGYYGYTF.